The clone carrying this T cell receptor (beta chain) appeared a single time. What it recognizes is unknown. Each donor contributed 85,000 to 100,000 T cells on average, unsorted. The sample comes from a study of T cells in tuberculosis. Study results and limitations: Active tuberculosis patients had shorter CDR3-alpha; the beta difference was nonsignificant.

V lost 5 bases to trimming and J lost 0 bases; unmatched junction nucleotides: 13. Per the germline V gene, CDR1 is SEHNR and CDR2 is FQNEAQ (reference sequence). This CDR3 region has 17 residues. Assay used: immunoSEQ multiplex PCR; TCRdb lists only in-frame clones, some missing. The data contain under 45,000 clones, approximately 95% of them singletons. The chain joins TRBV7-9 to TRBJ2-7, with TRBD1 matching over 7 bases. The receptor's source is a donor aged 10-29 years with latent tuberculosis or without tuberculosis infection. What was sequenced was PBMCs. As DNA, the CDR3 is TGTGCCAGCAGCCGCCCGAACCAGGGGGAGAGCTCCTACGAGCAGTACTTC. Amino acids: CASSRPNQGESSYEQYF.